The rows below give T cell receptor beta chains drawn from one sample of a study of T cells in Graves' hyperthyroidism and ophthalmopathy. TCRdb processed the multiplex PCR reads anew with MiXCR; each CDR3 protein has one entry. The sample lists around 570,000 distinct CDR3 sequences, 20% seen once, with roughly 50% in the top ten. Material: blood. These receptors were collected from a man aged 35-49 years with Graves' ophthalmopathy. The CDR3 runs from the conserved cysteine through the conserved F or W. D genes are given only for firm matches. Clone size is shown for a subset of rows, as once, few, many or a class of expanded clone.

abundance: NA; d_gene: TRBD2; j_gene: TRBJ2-2; v_gene: TRBV7-2; CDR3aa: CASSVGGAGGGELFF; CDR3nt: TGTGCCAGCAGCGTGGGAGGAGCGGGGGGCGGGGAGCTGTTTTTT
abundance: many; d_gene: TRBD1; j_gene: TRBJ2-3; v_gene: TRBV20-1; CDR3aa: CSATGQGDTDTQYF; CDR3nt: TGCAGTGCCACAGGACAGGGGGACACAGATACGCAGTATTTT
abundance: many; d_gene: TRBD1; j_gene: TRBJ1-1; v_gene: TRBV11-2; CDR3aa: CASSLGRGPPGAEAFF; CDR3nt: TGTGCCAGCAGCTTGGGGAGGGGGCCCCCCGGGGCTGAAGCTTTCTTT
abundance: few; d_gene: TRBD1; j_gene: TRBJ1-5; v_gene: TRBV5-8; CDR3aa: CASSLGQGRNQPQHF; CDR3nt: TGTGCCAGCAGCTTGGGACAGGGGCGAAATCAGCCCCAGCATTTT
abundance: NA; d_gene: NA; j_gene: TRBJ2-2; v_gene: TRBV19; CDR3aa: CASTPLGADGELFF; CDR3nt: TGTGCCAGTACCCCTCTGGGGGCTGACGGGGAGCTGTTTTTT
abundance: NA; d_gene: NA; j_gene: TRBJ1-2; v_gene: TRBV4-2; CDR3aa: CASSQQTEPFYGYTF; CDR3nt: TGTGCCAGCAGCCAACAGACGGAACCGTTCTATGGCTACACCTTC
abundance: NA; d_gene: TRBD1; j_gene: TRBJ2-1; v_gene: TRBV20-1; CDR3aa: CSARVGTGGRNEQFF; CDR3nt: TGCAGTGCTAGAGTTGGGACAGGGGGTCGGAATGAGCAGTTCTTC
abundance: NA; d_gene: NA; j_gene: TRBJ1-5; v_gene: TRBV20-1; CDR3aa: CSATEGHSNQPQHF; CDR3nt: TGCAGTGCTACGGAGGGCCATAGCAATCAGCCCCAGCATTTT
abundance: few; d_gene: TRBD2; j_gene: TRBJ2-3; v_gene: TRBV24-1; CDR3aa: CATSDRSGRWSDTQYF; CDR3nt: TGTGCCACCAGTGACCGTAGCGGGAGGTGGTCGGATACGCAGTATTTT
abundance: many; d_gene: NA; j_gene: TRBJ2-7; v_gene: TRBV7-2; CDR3aa: CASSFLYEQYF; CDR3nt: TGTGCCAGCAGTTTCCTTTACGAGCAGTACTTC
abundance: NA; d_gene: TRBD1; j_gene: TRBJ1-1; v_gene: TRBV19; CDR3aa: CASSNHRGNTEAFF; CDR3nt: TGTGCCAGTAGTAACCACAGGGGGAACACTGAAGCTTTCTTT
abundance: NA; d_gene: NA; j_gene: TRBJ1-4; v_gene: TRBV4-1; CDR3aa: CASSQRWRGTKDEKLFF; CDR3nt: TGCGCCAGCAGCCAACGTTGGCGGGGTACGAAGGATGAAAAACTGTTTTTT
abundance: few; d_gene: NA; j_gene: TRBJ1-3; v_gene: TRBV11-2; CDR3aa: CASSLASLTSGNTIYF; CDR3nt: TGTGCCAGCAGCTTAGCGTCTCTGACCTCTGGAAACACCATATATTTT
abundance: NA; d_gene: TRBD2; j_gene: TRBJ2-1; v_gene: TRBV7-3; CDR3aa: CASSRLAGGLNEQFF; CDR3nt: TGTGCCAGCAGTCGACTGGCGGGAGGGCTCAATGAGCAGTTCTTC
abundance: many; d_gene: TRBD2; j_gene: TRBJ2-1; v_gene: TRBV3-1; CDR3aa: CASSQRSGGALNEQFF; CDR3nt: TGTGCCAGCAGCCAAAGAAGCGGGGGGGCCCTCAATGAGCAGTTCTTC
abundance: few; d_gene: TRBD2; j_gene: TRBJ2-7; v_gene: TRBV4-3; CDR3aa: CASSQDSQGGSYEQYF; CDR3nt: TGCGCCAGCAGCCAAGATAGCCAGGGAGGGTCCTACGAGCAGTACTTC
abundance: many; d_gene: NA; j_gene: TRBJ1-4; v_gene: TRBV2; CDR3aa: CASGRARSATNEKLFF; CDR3nt: TGTGCCAGCGGGAGGGCGAGATCCGCAACTAATGAAAAACTGTTTTTT
abundance: many; d_gene: NA; j_gene: TRBJ1-6; v_gene: TRBV9; CDR3aa: CASSGGGPLDSPLHF; CDR3nt: TGTGCCAGCAGCGGGGGGGGCCCCTTGGATTCACCCCTCCACTTT
abundance: few; d_gene: NA; j_gene: TRBJ1-2; v_gene: TRBV14; CDR3aa: CASSQDLVAGPNGYTF; CDR3nt: TGTGCCAGCAGCCAAGATTTAGTAGCAGGGCCTAATGGCTACACCTTC
abundance: many; d_gene: NA; j_gene: TRBJ1-1; v_gene: TRBV12-3/TRBV12-4; CDR3aa: CASSLRGGSGNTEAFF; CDR3nt: TGTGCCAGCAGTTTAAGGGGGGGGAGTGGAAACACTGAAGCTTTCTTT
abundance: few; d_gene: NA; j_gene: TRBJ2-3; v_gene: TRBV3-1; CDR3aa: CASSGLHTQYF; CDR3nt: TGTGCCAGCAGTGGGCTTCATACGCAGTATTTT
abundance: NA; d_gene: NA; j_gene: TRBJ1-2; v_gene: TRBV20-1; CDR3aa: CSASNAGVKYGYTF; CDR3nt: TGCAGTGCTAGTAACGCAGGCGTTAAGTATGGCTACACCTTC
abundance: NA; d_gene: NA; j_gene: TRBJ1-6; v_gene: TRBV20-1; CDR3aa: CSARDRRVSNSPLHF; CDR3nt: TGCAGTGCTAGAGATCGCAGGGTCTCAAATTCACCCCTCCACTTT
abundance: NA; d_gene: NA; j_gene: TRBJ1-3; v_gene: TRBV2; CDR3aa: CASKSTISGNTIYF; CDR3nt: TGTGCCAGCAAGTCGACGATCTCTGGAAACACCATATATTTT
abundance: NA; d_gene: TRBD1; j_gene: TRBJ2-2; v_gene: TRBV24-1; CDR3aa: CATSDPGQGASGELFF; CDR3nt: TGTGCCACCAGTGATCCGGGACAGGGGGCTTCCGGGGAGCTGTTTTTT
abundance: many; d_gene: TRBD1; j_gene: TRBJ1-1; v_gene: TRBV20-1; CDR3aa: CSAGTGKSTEAFF; CDR3nt: TGCAGTGCTGGGACAGGGAAGAGCACTGAAGCTTTCTTT
abundance: many; d_gene: NA; j_gene: TRBJ2-7; v_gene: TRBV20-1; CDR3aa: CSARGGSYEQYF; CDR3nt: TGCAGTGCTAGAGGAGGATCATACGAGCAGTACTTC
abundance: NA; d_gene: NA; j_gene: TRBJ1-2; v_gene: TRBV7-9; CDR3aa: CASSLQVNYGYTF; CDR3nt: TGTGCCAGCAGCTTACAGGTTAACTATGGCTACACCTTC
abundance: NA; d_gene: TRBD1; j_gene: TRBJ2-3; v_gene: TRBV9; CDR3aa: CASSVRLGGPTDTQYF; CDR3nt: TGTGCCAGCAGCGTCCGCCTAGGGGGCCCCACAGATACGCAGTATTTT
abundance: many; d_gene: NA; j_gene: TRBJ2-5; v_gene: TRBV12-3/TRBV12-4; CDR3aa: CASSFGGSGVRGKTQYF; CDR3nt: TGTGCCAGCAGTTTCGGGGGATCGGGAGTGAGAGGAAAGACCCAGTACTTC
abundance: few; d_gene: NA; j_gene: TRBJ2-1; v_gene: TRBV15; CDR3aa: CATSRDQAREQFF; CDR3nt: TGTGCCACCAGCAGAGATCAAGCTAGGGAGCAGTTCTTC
abundance: NA; d_gene: NA; j_gene: TRBJ1-1; v_gene: TRBV20-1; CDR3aa: CSRIGAGSRAFF; CDR3nt: TGCAGTCGGATAGGCGCAGGATCCAGGGCTTTCTTT
abundance: NA; d_gene: TRBD1; j_gene: TRBJ2-1; v_gene: TRBV11-3; CDR3aa: CASSPGQGAHEQFF; CDR3nt: TGTGCCAGCAGTCCGGGACAGGGGGCCCATGAGCAGTTCTTC
abundance: NA; d_gene: NA; j_gene: TRBJ1-4; v_gene: TRBV2; CDR3aa: CASRARGKLFF; CDR3nt: TGTGCCAGCCGGGCTCGTGGAAAACTGTTTTTT
abundance: few; d_gene: NA; j_gene: TRBJ2-7; v_gene: TRBV7-9; CDR3aa: CASSPLGHRNTYEQYF; CDR3nt: TGTGCCAGCAGCCCGCTCGGACATCGGAATACCTACGAGCAGTACTTC
abundance: NA; d_gene: TRBD2; j_gene: TRBJ2-2; v_gene: TRBV2; CDR3aa: CASRLAGLRTGELFF; CDR3nt: TGTGCCTCAAGACTAGCGGGACTCCGGACCGGGGAGCTGTTTTTT
abundance: few; d_gene: NA; j_gene: TRBJ2-1; v_gene: TRBV10-3; CDR3aa: CAISESKGDRHYNEQFF; CDR3nt: TGTGCCATCAGTGAGTCAAAGGGGGACCGACACTACAATGAGCAGTTCTTC